These 21 T cell receptor beta chains share one sample of origin, sequenced in a study of T cell responses to AZD1222 COVID-19 vaccine. TCRdb's table, derived via immunoSEQ multiplex PCR, lists solely in-frame clones and lacks some. The table lists about 150,000 clones, about 87% of them singletons. Sequencing used peripheral blood, obtained on day 0 of AZD1222 vaccination. These TCRs come from an adult in good health.

V is TRBV28 and J is TRBJ2-7; possibly TRBD1 or TRBD2 for D (5 bases each). The CDR3 is 15 residues long. CDR1 and CDR2 (germline): MDHEN, SYDVKM. The germline V and J ends were trimmed by 2 bases and 2 bases, with 13 bases remaining between them. The CDR3: CASSLIPGPPYEQYF. Here the CDR3 DNA reads TGTGCCAGCAGTTTAATCCCGGGGCCCCCCTACGAGCAGTACTTC.

The chain recombines TRBV7-2 with TRBJ1-1, with unresolved D. This CDR3 is built from 14 residues. Trimming cost V 3 bases and J 7 bases, with 15 bases left between them. Germline V gene lookup returns CDR1 SGHTA and CDR2 FQGNSA. The CDR3 loop is CASSFRTGNYEAFF. The DNA of the CDR3 is TGTGCCAGCAGCTTTAGGACGGGCAATTATGAAGCTTTCTTT.

The chain has TRBV6-5 and TRBJ1-2, with unresolved D. The germline gives CDR1 MNHEY, CDR2 SVGAGI. The CDR3 is 15 amino acids. V shed 0 bases and J shed 5 bases, with 13 bases lying between them. CDR3: CASSYSILEPYGYTF. In nucleotides, the CDR3 is TGTGCCAGCAGTTACTCGATTCTGGAACCTTATGGCTACACCTTC.

The chain couples TRBV4-1 to TRBJ2-1; the D is unclear. V dropped 0 bases and J dropped 10 bases, with 10 bases sitting between them. Germline V CDR1 and CDR2: MGHRA, YSYEKL. There are 13 residues in the CDR3. CDR3 nucleotide sequence: TGCGCCAGCAGCCAAGACATTGGCCGCGAGCAGTTCTTC. Amino acids: CASSQDIGREQFF.

This clone was seen once. The chain carries TRBV27 and TRBJ1-4; no reliable D call. Per germline, CDR1 MNHEY and CDR2 SMNVEV (reference sequence). The CDR3 runs 14 residues. Trimming removed 10 bases at V and 6 bases at J, with 18 bases between. CDR3 bases: TGTGCCAACACCCCTGGGTCCAGGTATGAAAAACTGTTTTTT. It specifies CANTPGSRYEKLFF.

The V and J genes are TRBV6-5 and TRBJ1-2; the D is unclear. V shed 0 bases and J shed 6 bases, with 8 bases lying between them. Looked up from germline, CDR1 is MNHEY and CDR2 is SVGAGI. There are 13 residues in the CDR3. CDR3 coding DNA: TGTGCCAGCAGTTACTCGAGTTGGGATGGCTACACCTTC. Translation gives CASSYSSWDGYTF.

J is TRBJ1-1 and V is TRBV10-3; 9 bases are shared with TRBD1. Trimming took 4 bases from V and 5 from J; bases not matched to a gene: 8. This CDR3 is built from 15 residues. Germline CDR1 is ENHRY and CDR2 is SYGVKD. The CDR3 nucleotides are TGTGCCATCAGTGCCGGGACAGGGACGGGAACTGAAGCTTTCTTT. The encoded protein is CAISAGTGTGTEAFF.

This chain links TRBV2 with TRBJ1-1; D is uncertain. V gave up 4 bases and J gave up 2 bases, with 14 bases separating them. CDR1 and CDR2 from the germline V gene are SNHLY and FYNNEI. This CDR3 spans 15 amino acids. CDR3 DNA: TGTGCCAGCAGTGGTGAGGCGGGAGCTAACACTGAAGCTTTCTTT. Its translation is CASSGEAGANTEAFF.

The chain is built from TRBV5-1 and TRBJ1-2; 9 bases map to TRBD1. Germline trimming cut 7 bases from V and 6 bases from J; bases unmatched to any gene: 10. Germline assignment: CDR1 SGHRS and CDR2 YFSETQ. The CDR3 has 14 residues. Here the CDR3 reads CASDRGTGGDGYTF. The CDR3, as DNA: TGCGCCAGCGACCGAGGCACAGGGGGCGATGGCTACACCTTC. Combining the CDR3 with reference TRBV5-1 and TRBJ1-2 gives the whole variable domain KAGVTQTPRYLIKTRGQQVTLSCSPISGHRSVSWYQQTPGQGLQFLFEYFSETQRNKGNFPGRFSGRQFSNSRSEMNVSTLELGDSALYLCASDRGTGGDGYTFGSGTRLTVV.

The chain uses TRBV5-8 and TRBJ2-7; D tentatively reads TRBD1 or TRBD2 (5 bases each). V gave up 4 bases and J gave up 1 base, with 12 bases separating them. This CDR3 contains 14 residues. CDR1 and CDR2 (germline): SGHTS, YDEGEE. CDR3 loop: CASSPGTHSYEQYF. CDR3 bases: TGTGCCAGCAGCCCCGGGACGCATTCCTACGAGCAGTACTTC.

The rearrangement uses TRBV6-5 and TRBJ2-2, with a tentative D call TRBD2 (6 bases). CDR1 is MNHEY, CDR2 SVGAGI, per germline. V lost 5 bases and J 8 bases, leaving 18 bases between the germline ends. The CDR3 sequence is 15 residues long. This chain's CDR3 is CASSPPGTQGGELFF. As DNA, the CDR3 is TGTGCCAGCAGTCCCCCCGGGACTCAGGGTGGGGAGCTGTTTTTT.

Concerning this clone itself: This specimen includes other DNA sequences encoding the same CDR3. The chain links TRBV5-1 to TRBJ2-1; TRBD1 agrees at 7 bases. This CDR3 contains 13 residues. Germline V gives CDR1 SGHRS, CDR2 YFSETQ. Unmatched junction bases numbered 0, after V lost 0 bases and J lost 6 bases. The CDR3 sequence is CASSLGQGNEQFF. The CDR3 DNA reads as TGCGCCAGCAGCTTGGGACAGGGCAATGAGCAGTTCTTC.

This rearrangement joins TRBV6-5 to TRBJ2-7, with a possible D match to TRBD1 (5 bases). The CDR3 runs 15 residues. Looked up from germline, CDR1 is MNHEY and CDR2 is SVGAGI. V was clipped by 2 bases and J by 1 base, with 12 bases between them. The CDR3 is CASSYGDSRSYEQYF. The CDR3 DNA is TGTGCCAGCAGTTACGGCGACAGTAGATCCTACGAGCAGTACTTC.

V gene TRBV6-2 or TRBV6-3 combines with J gene TRBJ1-1; D is ambiguous. Germline CDR1 is MNHEY and CDR2 is SVGEGT. This CDR3 region has 14 residues. With 2 bases removed from V and 3 bases from J, the gap between germline ends came to 10 bases. The CDR3 loop reads CASSYGPGYTEAFF. CDR3 bases: TGTGCCAGCAGTTACGGACCGGGGTACACTGAAGCTTTCTTT.

CDR3 coding DNA: TGTGCCAGCAGTGACAGTCGCTCTGGCTACACCTTC. Translating it yields CASSDSRSGYTF. V is TRBV6-1 and J is TRBJ1-2, with unresolved D. The CDR3 is 12 residues long. Germline values: CDR1 MNHNS, CDR2 SASEGT. V lost 3 bases and J 7 bases, leaving 9 bases between the germline ends.

The chain has TRBV5-4 and TRBJ1-4, with a weak D call TRBD1 (6 bases). Trimming removed 4 bases from V and 5 bases from J, with 15 bases in between. In germline, CDR1 is SGHNT, CDR2 YYREEE (reference sequence). This CDR3 is 15 amino acids long. This CDR3 is CASSTRQDLNEKLFF. The CDR3 DNA is TGTGCCAGCAGCACCCGACAGGACTTAAATGAAAAACTGTTTTTT.

The gene calls are TRBV10-3 and TRBJ2-2; possibly TRBD1 for D (7 bases). Deletions cut 6 bases from V and 2 bases from J, with 10 bases between. The CDR3 totals 14 residues. Germline CDR1 is ENHRY and CDR2 is SYGVKD. CDR3 sequence (DNA): TGTGCCATCAGGCGGGACAGTAACACCGGGGAGCTGTTTTTT. Its protein is CAIRRDSNTGELFF.

The chain recombines TRBV7-2 with TRBJ1-6, with a possible D match to TRBD1 (6 bases). The germline gives CDR1 SGHTA, CDR2 FQGNSA. V was pared by 5 bases and J by 7 bases, with 15 bases between. CDR3 size: 15 residues. The CDR3 is CASSLTGAGNSPLHF. CDR3 DNA: TGTGCCAGCAGCCTCACGGGGGCGGGGAATTCACCCCTCCACTTT. The entire variable domain, with the rest obtained from reference TRBV7-2 and TRBJ1-6, is as follows: GAGVSQSPSNKVTEKGKDVELRCDPISGHTALYWYRQSLGQGLEFLIYFQGNSAPDKSGLPSDRFSAERTGGSVSTLTIQRTQQEDSAVYLCASSLTGAGNSPLHFGNGTRLTVT.

J is TRBJ1-4 and V is TRBV5-4; a weak D match, TRBD1 (6 bases). This CDR3 has 14 residues. The V gene's germline CDR1 is SGHNT and CDR2 YYREEE (reference sequence). The V and J ends lost 3 bases and 1 base respectively, with 7 bases between them. The CDR3 coding sequence is TGTGCCAGCAGCTCACAGGGAACTAATGAAAAACTGTTTTTT. Its protein product is CASSSQGTNEKLFF.

This clone was picked up one time. The chain employs TRBV29-1 and TRBJ2-5; D not resolved. Germline V CDR1 and CDR2: SQVTM, ANQGSEA. Trimming removed 0 bases from V and 1 base from J, with 9 bases in between. This CDR3 is built from 14 residues. The CDR3 region has the DNA TGCAGCGTTGAAGATATCTGGACCCAAGAGACCCAGTACTTC. Its protein product is CSVEDIWTQETQYF.

The chain links TRBV6-6 to TRBJ1-5, with 9 bases matching TRBD1. CDR1 is MNHNY, CDR2 SVGAGI, per germline (reference sequence). This CDR3 has 15 residues. The V and J ends lost 6 bases and 6 bases, in that order; junction bases with no gene match: 9. CDR3 amino acids: CASSPGQGLSQPQHF. The CDR3 DNA follows: TGTGCCAGCAGCCCTGGACAGGGGTTAAGTCAGCCCCAGCATTTT.